Shown below are 31 T cell receptor beta chains from a single sample sequenced in a study of blood T cells in healthy people across ages. The second PCR ran about 6 to 12 cycles with a sample-barcoded 5' primer and J-beta primers. TCRdb redid the calling of the 5' RACE reads with MiXCR, one entry per CDR3 protein. This table has 800,000 or so distinct CDR3 sequences, approximately 25% appearing once. This sample also belongs to another study, concerning T cells of mothers and their children.

The source material was blood. The source of these receptors is a boy between 10 and 17 years old in good health.

This clonotype was counted at least ten times. The chain has TRBV12-3 or TRBV12-4 and TRBJ2-7; 9 bases line up with TRBD2. This CDR3 contains 14 residues. J was trimmed by 6 bases and V by 4 bases; bases with no gene match: 7. The CDR3 loop reads CASSSPGLAGEQYF. In DNA, the CDR3 is TGTGCCAGCAGTTCCCCGGGACTAGCTGGCGAGCAGTACTTC.

In its sample, this clonotype was seen many times. This sequence joins TRBV20-1 and TRBJ2-5, with D perhaps matching TRBD1 or TRBD2 (5 bases each). Germline loops: CDR1 DFQATT, CDR2 SNEGSKA (reference sequence). CDR3 size: 14 residues. V lost 6 bases to trimming and J lost 5 bases, with 19 bases between them. This CDR3 is CSAKDGSWGETQYF. The CDR3 nucleotides are TGCAGTGCCAAGGACGGATCCTGGGGGGAGACCCAGTACTTC.

The chain links TRBV5-1 to TRBJ2-1; D is uncertain. Germline V lookup: CDR1 SGHRS, CDR2 YFSETQ. This CDR3 is built from 16 residues. Trimming removed 0 bases from V and 0 bases from J, with 10 bases in between. CDR3 DNA: TGCGCCAGCAGCTTGGGCGCTGTCGGCTCCTACAATGAGCAGTTCTTC. This encodes CASSLGAVGSYNEQFF. The full variable domain, its missing parts supplied by reference TRBV5-1 and TRBJ2-1, is KAGVTQTPRYLIKTRGQQVTLSCSPISGHRSVSWYQQTPGQGLQFLFEYFSETQRNKGNFPGRFSGRQFSNSRSEMNVSTLELGDSALYLCASSLGAVGSYNEQFFGPGTRLTVL.

This clonotype was seen more than once but under ten times. This chain joins TRBV18 and TRBJ2-5; TRBD1 matches at 9 bases. J was trimmed by 5 bases and V by 5 bases; bases with no gene match: 9. From germline, CDR1 is KGHSH and CDR2 LQKENI. This CDR3 has 15 amino acids. CDR3 in DNA: TGTGCCAGCTCATCCGGCCGGACAGGGGTGGAGACCCAGTACTTC. This encodes CASSSGRTGVETQYF. The entire variable domain, with the rest obtained from reference TRBV18 and TRBJ2-5, is as follows: NAGVMQNPRHLVRRRGQEARLRCSPMKGHSHVYWYRQLPEEGLKFMVYLQKENIIDESGMPKERFSAEFPKEGPSILRIQQVVRGDSAAYFCASSSGRTGVETQYFGPGTRLLVL.

This clonotype turned up a few times. The chain couples TRBV2 to TRBJ1-2; D is perhaps TRBD1 (5 bases). The V end lost 8 bases, the J end lost 3 bases, and 10 bases lay between the germline ends. CDR1 is SNHLY, CDR2 FYNNEI, per germline. The CDR3 runs to 12 residues. CDR3 sequence reads: CASGVGDYGYTF. CDR3 in DNA: TGTGCCAGCGGGGTAGGGGACTATGGCTACACCTTC.

J is TRBJ2-2 and V is TRBV4-1; D is tentatively TRBD1 or TRBD2 (5 bases each). CDR3 length: 17 residues. Germline CDR1 and CDR2: MGHRA and YSYEKL. Trimming removed 0 bases at V and 1 base at J, with 12 bases between. The CDR3 region has the DNA TGCGCCAGCAGCCAAGAGCTGGGGACGCTGAACACCGGGGAGCTGTTTTTT. Translation: CASSQELGTLNTGELFF.

This clonotype was seen a handful of times. The rearrangement uses TRBV20-1 and TRBJ2-3, with 10 bases that match TRBD2. Germline CDR1 and CDR2: DFQATT and SNEGSKA (reference sequence). The CDR3 consists of 15 residues. The junction had 4 bases not matched to a gene; V was cut back by 0 bases and J by 4 bases. CDR3 DNA sequence: TGCAGTGCTAGAGATTCGGGACTAGCGTCAGATACGCAGTATTTT. Protein sequence: CSARDSGLASDTQYF.

The CDR3 DNA is TGTGCCAGCAGCCTCACGGGGGAGCCCTTTTCCGGGCAGTTCTTC. This codes for CASSLTGEPFSGQFF. V is TRBV11-2 and J is TRBJ2-1, with D perhaps matching TRBD2 (6 bases). This CDR3 is built from 15 residues. Trimming took 5 bases from V and 12 from J, leaving 23 bases between them. Germline V gene lookup returns CDR1 SGHAT and CDR2 FQNNGV. Full variable domain (remainder filled in from reference TRBV11-2 and TRBJ2-1): EAGVAQSPRYKIIEKRQSVAFWCNPISGHATLYWYQQILGQGPKLLIQFQNNGVVDDSQLPKDRFSAERLKGVDSTLKIQPAKLEDSAVYLCASSLTGEPFSGQFFGPGTRLTVL.

This clonotype was seen a single time. The junction differs from germline at one of its ends, possibly a read error. CDR3 DNA: TGTGCCAGCAGCCCAGCGGGGATCTACAATGAGCAGTTTTTC. It translates to CASSPAGIYNEQFF. The V call is TRBV7-2, the J call TRBJ2-1; 7 positions match TRBD2. Germline V CDR1 and CDR2: SGHTA, FQGNSA. CDR3 length: 14 residues.

This clonotype has a handful of counts. The chain uses TRBV28 and TRBJ2-3; no clear D gene. The CDR3 is 14 residues long. V gave up 5 bases and J gave up 4 bases, with 13 bases separating them. Per the germline V gene, CDR1 is MDHEN and CDR2 is SYDVKM. The CDR3 DNA reads TGTGCCAGCAGTCTCCCTCTAGGTGCAGATACGCAGTATTTT. Protein product: CASSLPLGADTQYF.

The rearrangement links TRBV9 to TRBJ2-3; the match to TRBD2 covers 12 bases. The CDR3 loop spans 16 amino acids. V lost 2 bases, J lost 1 base, and 2 bases stayed unmatched. Germline V gene sequence: CDR1 SGDLS, CDR2 YYNGEE. The CDR3 spells CASSVGTSGRTDTQYF. The CDR3 coding sequence is TGTGCCAGCAGCGTGGGGACTAGCGGGCGCACAGATACGCAGTATTTT.

This clonotype was picked up a small number of times. The chain recombines TRBV20-1 with TRBJ1-2; perhaps TRBD1 as D (6 bases). V was pared by 1 base and J by 6 bases, with 18 bases between. From germline, CDR1 is DFQATT and CDR2 SNEGSKA (reference sequence). The CDR3 contains 15 residues. The CDR3 protein is CSARVFALGTNGYTF. In nucleotides, the CDR3 is TGCAGTGCTAGAGTCTTCGCGTTAGGGACAAATGGCTACACCTTC.

This clonotype has a handful of counts. J is TRBJ2-5 and V is TRBV4-2; 8 positions agree with TRBD2. TRBJ2-1 explains the end of the DNA better; the J call may be wrong. Germline values: CDR1 LGHNA, CDR2 YNFKEQ. CDR3 length: 17 residues. The chain's CDR3 is CASSLRIAGLLDNEQFF. In DNA, the CDR3 is TGTGCCAGCAGCCTTAGGATAGCGGGATTACTCGACAATGAGCAGTTCTTC.

This chain joins TRBV20-1 and TRBJ2-7; 14 positions match TRBD2. The V and J ends lost 1 base and 3 bases, in that order; junction bases with no gene match: 2. Germline V CDR1 and CDR2: DFQATT, SNEGSKA (reference sequence). This CDR3 is 15 amino acids long. The CDR3 coding sequence is TGCAGTGCTAGAGTCGGGACTAGCGGGAGCTACGAGCAGTACTTC. This codes for CSARVGTSGSYEQYF.

On this clonotype: The germline gene is not matched at one end of the junction; a read error may be the cause. V is TRBV29-1 and J is TRBJ2-5, with TRBD2 as a possible D gene (6 bases). CDR1 and CDR2 from the germline V gene are SQVTM and ANQGSEA. The CDR3 contains 14 residues. The CDR3 loop is CSVGRRLAQETQYF. CDR3 in DNA: TGTAGCGTTGGGAGGAGGTTAGCTCAAGAGACCCAGTACTTC.

This clonotype came up a few times. At one boundary the junction diverges from the germline segment, which might be a read error. This rearrangement joins TRBV3-1 to TRBJ2-1; D ambiguous. The germline V gene has CDR1 LGHDT and CDR2 YNNKEL (reference sequence). CDR3 length: 12 residues. This CDR3 is CASSSKGGEQFF. The CDR3 DNA sequence: TGCGCCAGCAGCTCGAAGGGTGGTGAGCAGTTCTTC.

A few counts support this clonotype. CDR3 nucleotides: TGTGCCAGCAGTCCAACAGGGTACGGGTTGTATTCCGGCAATCAGCCCCAGCATTTT. Its protein is CASSPTGYGLYSGNQPQHF. The chain links TRBV27 to TRBJ1-5; weak D call: TRBD1 (6 bases). CDR1 is MNHEY and CDR2 is SMNVEV in the germline V gene (reference sequence). The CDR3 runs 19 residues. Trimming cost V 5 bases and J 2 bases, with 25 bases left between them.

This clonotype was counted only a few times. The J gene is TRBJ2-3, the V gene TRBV20-1, with D maybe TRBD2 (6 bases). CDR1 DFQATT and CDR2 SNEGSKA come from the germline V gene (reference sequence). Trimming stripped 5 bases from V and 1 base from J, with 16 bases between. The CDR3 consists of 15 residues. CDR3 coding DNA: TGCAGTGCTCAGAGCATAGCGGAGGGCACAGATACGCAGTATTTT. It specifies CSAQSIAEGTDTQYF.

V is TRBV20-1 and J is TRBJ2-1; D may be TRBD2 (6 bases). CDR3 size: 13 residues. Germline loops: CDR1 DFQATT, CDR2 SNEGSKA (reference sequence). Trimming shortened V by 3 bases and J by 4 bases, and 10 bases separated the two germline ends. The CDR3 spells CSARRDHYNEQFF. In nucleotides, the CDR3 is TGCAGTGCTAGGCGGGACCATTACAATGAGCAGTTCTTC.

This rearrangement joins TRBV7-2 to TRBJ1-1; 8 bases match TRBD1. The V gene's germline CDR1 is SGHTA and CDR2 FQGNSA. V shed 6 bases and J 3 bases; nucleotides not matched to a gene: 6. This CDR3 comprises 14 residues. The CDR3 reads CASRRQGLDTEAFF. In DNA, the CDR3 is TGTGCCAGCAGAAGACAGGGGTTGGACACTGAAGCTTTCTTT.

Only a few counts were recorded for this clonotype. The rearrangement joins TRBV20-1 to TRBJ2-5; TRBD2 matches at 9 bases. The DNA end lines up better with TRBJ2-1; the J call may be wrong. Per germline, CDR1 DFQATT and CDR2 SNEGSKA (reference sequence). The CDR3 is made up of 15 amino acids. CDR3 region: CSARTERGRVNEQFF. CDR3 nucleotides: TGCAGTGCTAGAACCGAGCGCGGGAGGGTCAATGAGCAGTTCTTC.

This chain connects TRBV4-2 to TRBJ2-7; weak D call: TRBD2 (5 bases). The germline V and J ends were trimmed by 3 bases and 5 bases, with 11 bases remaining between them. From germline, CDR1 is LGHNA and CDR2 YNFKEQ. This CDR3 spans 13 amino acids. In DNA form, the CDR3 reads TGTGCCAGCAGCCATGGCGACGGGGACGAGCAGTACTTC. Amino acids: CASSHGDGDEQYF.

This clonotype was detected a few times. V usage is TRBV7-9 and J usage is TRBJ2-5; possible D gene TRBD2, 5 bases. The CDR3 runs 15 residues. Trimming took 0 bases from V and 4 from J, leaving 12 bases between them. CDR1 and CDR2 (germline): SEHNR, FQNEAQ (reference sequence). CDR3 in DNA: TGTGCCAGCAGCTTAGCGCCGGGGATACGAGAGACCCAGTACTTC. This codes for CASSLAPGIRETQYF.

The chain links TRBV12-3 or TRBV12-4 to TRBJ1-5; D ambiguous. This CDR3 region has 14 residues. The V end was cut by 5 bases, the J end by 2 bases, with 10 bases between. The CDR3, as DNA: TGTGCCAGCAGTCGGAATAGTGGCAATCAGCCCCAGCATTTT. Translation gives CASSRNSGNQPQHF.

This clonotype has more than one count but fewer than ten. The chain links TRBV10-2 to TRBJ1-2; 10 nucleotides align to TRBD1. CDR1 WSHSY and CDR2 SAAADI come from the germline V gene. The CDR3 has 15 residues. The trim removed 5 bases at V and 4 bases at J, leaving 7 bases unmatched. The CDR3 DNA reads as TGCGCCAGCAGTTCCGGGACAGGGGCCATCTATGGCTACACCTTC. It codes for CASSSGTGAIYGYTF.

V and J are TRBV20-1 and TRBJ1-4, with 9 bases that match TRBD1. The CDR3 sequence is 14 residues long. CDR1 and CDR2 (germline): DFQATT, SNEGSKA (reference sequence). Germline trimming cut 6 bases from V and 4 bases from J; bases unmatched to any gene: 6. CDR3 amino acids: CSAAQDRGNEKLFF. The CDR3 DNA reads TGCAGTGCCGCCCAGGACAGGGGTAATGAAAAACTGTTTTTT.

This chain joins TRBV27 and TRBJ2-1, with 7 bases that match TRBD2. The CDR3 loop spans 12 amino acids. Trimming at V came to 3 bases and at J to 16 bases, leaving 9 bases not matched to a gene. The germline CDR1 and CDR2 sequences are MNHEY and SMNVEV (reference sequence). In DNA, the CDR3 is TGTGCCAGCAGTTTTCGCGGGAGTGTAGAATTCTTC. Its protein product is CASSFRGSVEFF.

This clonotype was counted a few times. An end of the junction does not agree with germline; a read error may underlie this. The V and J genes are TRBV6-6 and TRBJ1-5; possibly TRBD1 for D (6 bases). CDR1 and CDR2 from the germline V gene are MNHNY and SVGAGI (reference sequence). The CDR3 length is 15 residues. The CDR3 loop is CASSSLGGRNQPQHF. CDR3 DNA sequence: TGTGCCAGCAGTTCCCTCGGGGGGCGGAATCAGCCCCAACATTTT.

This clonotype was seen a few times. CDR3 residues: CASSILEGGSNEQFF. The CDR3 coding sequence is TGTGCCAGTAGTATCCTGGAGGGGGGAAGCAATGAGCAGTTCTTC. The V gene is TRBV19, the J gene TRBJ2-1, with D possibly called TRBD1 or TRBD2 (6 bases each). V was shortened by 3 bases and J by 6 bases, with 15 bases between the two germline ends. The CDR3 contains 15 residues. Germline-derived CDR1 and CDR2 are LNHDA and SQIVND (reference sequence).

The rearrangement links TRBV7-2 to TRBJ2-5; D is undetermined. This CDR3 has 15 amino acids. Germline CDR1 and CDR2: SGHTA and FQGNSA. Trimming cost V 4 bases and J 2 bases, with 14 bases left between them. In DNA form, the CDR3 reads TGTGCCAGCAGCTCCGCTTGGGGTATACAAGAGACCCAGTACTTC. This translates into CASSSAWGIQETQYF.

This clonotype has just a few counts. The CDR3 is CASSRSPLADYNEQFF. CDR3 DNA: TGTGCCAGCAGCCGCTCCCCACTAGCGGACTACAATGAGCAGTTCTTC. This chain joins TRBV3-1 and TRBJ2-1; TRBD2 aligns across 8 bases. CDR3 size: 16 residues. Germline CDR1 and CDR2: LGHDT and YNNKEL (reference sequence). V was pared by 4 bases and J by 3 bases, with 8 bases of the junction left unmatched.